This T cell receptor (beta chain) came from a study of cytomegalovirus exposure and HLA in healthy donors. General study results and limits: The CMV antigen specificity of a few CMV-associated chains was confirmed through in vitro analysis. Altogether, 160 or so TCR beta chains were recorded as cytomegalovirus-associated.

V lost 11 bases and J 0 bases, leaving 22 bases between the germline ends. Per the germline V gene, CDR1 is LNHDA and CDR2 is SQIVND (reference sequence). CDR3 length: 16 residues. Libraries were prepared by immunoSEQ multiplex PCR; TCRdb keeps only in-frame clonotypes and omits some of them. This sample carries 89,000 or so clones, approximately 93% of them seen once, and the ten largest clones take about 1%. In the case of this clone: No antigen is known for it.

Sequenced material: PBMCs. The sequence came from a woman younger than 45 in good health and CMV-seropositive. The rearrangement uses TRBV19 and TRBJ1-1; weak D call: TRBD1 (6 bases). CDR3 in DNA: TGTGCCTCCGCCTCGAGGGGGGGGGACTTGAACACTGAAGCTTTCTTT. Protein: CASASRGGDLNTEAFF. Based on the CDR3 plus reference TRBV19 and TRBJ1-1, the full variable domain is DGGITQSPKYLFRKEGQNVTLSCEQNLNHDAMYWYRQDPGQGLRLIYYSQIVNDFQKGDIAEGYSVSREKKESFPLTVTSAQKNPTAFYLCASASRGGDLNTEAFFGQGTRLTVV.